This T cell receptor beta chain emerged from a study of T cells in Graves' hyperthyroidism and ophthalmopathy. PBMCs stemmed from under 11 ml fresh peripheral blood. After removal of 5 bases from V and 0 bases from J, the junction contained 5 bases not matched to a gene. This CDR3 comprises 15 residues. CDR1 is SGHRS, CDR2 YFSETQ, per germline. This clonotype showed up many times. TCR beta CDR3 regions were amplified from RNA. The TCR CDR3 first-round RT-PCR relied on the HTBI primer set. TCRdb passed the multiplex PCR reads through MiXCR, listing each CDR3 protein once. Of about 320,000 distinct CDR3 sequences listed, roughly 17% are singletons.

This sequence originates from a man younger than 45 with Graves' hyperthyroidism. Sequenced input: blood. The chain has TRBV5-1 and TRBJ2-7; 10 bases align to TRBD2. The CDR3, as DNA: TGCGCCAGCAGTAGGACTAGCGGTTCCTCCTACGAGCAGTACTTC. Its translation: CASSRTSGSSYEQYF. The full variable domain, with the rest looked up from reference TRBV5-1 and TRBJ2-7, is KAGVTQTPRYLIKTRGQQVTLSCSPISGHRSVSWYQQTPGQGLQFLFEYFSETQRNKGNFPGRFSGRQFSNSRSEMNVSTLELGDSALYLCASSRTSGSSYEQYFGPGTRLTVT.